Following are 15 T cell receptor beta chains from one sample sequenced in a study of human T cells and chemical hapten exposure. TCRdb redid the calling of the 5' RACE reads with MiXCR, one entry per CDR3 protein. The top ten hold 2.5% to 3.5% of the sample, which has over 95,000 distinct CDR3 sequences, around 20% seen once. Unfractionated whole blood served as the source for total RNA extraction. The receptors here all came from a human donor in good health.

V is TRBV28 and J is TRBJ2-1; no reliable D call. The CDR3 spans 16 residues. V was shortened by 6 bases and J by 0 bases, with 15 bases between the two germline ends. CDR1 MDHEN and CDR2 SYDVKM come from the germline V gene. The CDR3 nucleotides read TGTGCCAGCAGAGCCTCGAAACCAAGCTCCTACAATGAGCAGTTCTTC. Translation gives CASRASKPSSYNEQFF.

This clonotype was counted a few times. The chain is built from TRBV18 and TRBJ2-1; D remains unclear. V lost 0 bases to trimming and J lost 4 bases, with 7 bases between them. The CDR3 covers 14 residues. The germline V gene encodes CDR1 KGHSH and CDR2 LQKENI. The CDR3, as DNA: TGTGCCAGCTCACCACCCGTATCGTACAATGAGCAGTTCTTC. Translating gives CASSPPVSYNEQFF. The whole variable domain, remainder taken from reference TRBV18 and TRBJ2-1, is NAGVMQNPRHLVRRRGQEARLRCSPMKGHSHVYWYRQLPEEGLKFMVYLQKENIIDESGMPKERFSAEFPKEGPSILRIQQVVRGDSAAYFCASSPPVSYNEQFFGPGTRLTVL.

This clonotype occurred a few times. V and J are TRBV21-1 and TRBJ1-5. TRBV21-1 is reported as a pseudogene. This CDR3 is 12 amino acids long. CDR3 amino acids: CASEGRAEPQHF. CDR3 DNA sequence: TGTGCCAGCGAGGGGAGGGCGGAGCCCCAGCATTTT.

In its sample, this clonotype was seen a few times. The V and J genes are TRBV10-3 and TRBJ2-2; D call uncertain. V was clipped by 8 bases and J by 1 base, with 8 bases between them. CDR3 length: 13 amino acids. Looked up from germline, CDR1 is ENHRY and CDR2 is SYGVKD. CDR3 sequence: CAIGVLNTGELFF. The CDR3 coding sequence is TGTGCCATCGGAGTACTGAACACCGGGGAGCTGTTTTTT.

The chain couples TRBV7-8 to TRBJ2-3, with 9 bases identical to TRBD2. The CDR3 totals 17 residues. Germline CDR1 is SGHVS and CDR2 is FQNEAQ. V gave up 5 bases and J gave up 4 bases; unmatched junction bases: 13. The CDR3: CASSRMGTSPPPDTQYF. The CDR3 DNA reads TGTGCCAGCAGCCGAATGGGGACTAGCCCACCCCCAGATACGCAGTATTTT.

For the CDR3, the DNA is TGTGCCAGCCACCCAGGGAACGGCCGTCTAGCTTTCTTT. Amino acids: CASHPGNGRLAFF. This chain links TRBV6-2 or TRBV6-3 with TRBJ1-1, with D maybe TRBD1 (5 bases). This CDR3 has 13 amino acids. Germline V gives CDR1 MNHEY, CDR2 SVGEGT. Deletions cut 8 bases from V and 10 bases from J, with 20 bases between.

CDR3 sequence: CASSSGPDRANYGYTF. CDR3 DNA sequence: TGCGCCAGCAGCTCCGGGCCCGACAGAGCTAACTATGGCTACACCTTC. The V and J genes are TRBV5-1 and TRBJ1-2; TRBD1 is a possible D gene (5 bases). Looked up from germline, CDR1 is SGHRS and CDR2 is YFSETQ. This CDR3 has 16 amino acids. The germline V and J ends were trimmed by 3 bases and 0 bases, with 15 bases remaining between them. Using reference TRBV5-1 and TRBJ1-2 for the parts outside the CDR3, the full variable domain is KAGVTQTPRYLIKTRGQQVTLSCSPISGHRSVSWYQQTPGQGLQFLFEYFSETQRNKGNFPGRFSGRQFSNSRSEMNVSTLELGDSALYLCASSSGPDRANYGYTFGSGTRLTVV.

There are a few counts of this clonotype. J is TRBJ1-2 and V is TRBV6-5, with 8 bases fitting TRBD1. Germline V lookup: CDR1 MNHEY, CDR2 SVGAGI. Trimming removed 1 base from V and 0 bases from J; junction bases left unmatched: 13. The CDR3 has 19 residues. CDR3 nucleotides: TGTGCCAGCAGTTACTACTCGTTCACCCGACAGGGGACTAACTATGGCTACACCTTC. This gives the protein CASSYYSFTRQGTNYGYTF.

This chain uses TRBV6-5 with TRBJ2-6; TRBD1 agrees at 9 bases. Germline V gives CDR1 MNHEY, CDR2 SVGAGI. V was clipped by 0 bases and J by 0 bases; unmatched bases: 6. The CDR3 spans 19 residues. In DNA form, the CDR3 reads TGTGCCAGCAGTTACTCTATTCCGGGACAGGGCTCTGGGGCCAACGTCCTGACTTTC. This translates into CASSYSIPGQGSGANVLTF.

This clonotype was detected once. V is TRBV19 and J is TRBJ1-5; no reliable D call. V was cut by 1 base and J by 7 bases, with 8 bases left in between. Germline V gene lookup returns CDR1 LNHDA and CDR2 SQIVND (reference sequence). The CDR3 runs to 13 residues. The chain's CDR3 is CASSIAGNQPQHF. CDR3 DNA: TGTGCCAGTAGTATAGCCGGTAACCAGCCCCAGCATTTT.

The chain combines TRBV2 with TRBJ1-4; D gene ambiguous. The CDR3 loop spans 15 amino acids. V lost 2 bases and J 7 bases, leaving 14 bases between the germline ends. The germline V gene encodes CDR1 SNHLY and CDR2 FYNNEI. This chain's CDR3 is CASSERRGAGEKLFF. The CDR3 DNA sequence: TGTGCCAGCAGTGAACGACGGGGAGCAGGTGAAAAACTGTTTTTT. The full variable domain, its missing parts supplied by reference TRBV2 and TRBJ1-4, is EPEVTQTPSHQVTQMGQEVILRCVPISNHLYFYWYRQILGQKVEFLVSFYNNEISEKSEIFDDQFSVERPDGSNFTLKIRSTKLEDSAMYFCASSERRGAGEKLFFGSGTQLSVL.

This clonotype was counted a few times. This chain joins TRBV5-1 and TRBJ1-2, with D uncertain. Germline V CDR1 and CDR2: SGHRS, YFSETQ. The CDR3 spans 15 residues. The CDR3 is CATQPGGVSNYGYTF. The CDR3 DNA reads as TGCGCTACGCAACCGGGTGGGGTCTCTAACTATGGCTACACCTTC.

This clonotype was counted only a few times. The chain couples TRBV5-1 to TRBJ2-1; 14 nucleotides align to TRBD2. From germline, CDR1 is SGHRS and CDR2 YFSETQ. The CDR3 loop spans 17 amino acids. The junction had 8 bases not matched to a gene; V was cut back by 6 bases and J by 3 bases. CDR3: CASTKGLAGVFYNEQFF. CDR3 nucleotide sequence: TGCGCCAGCACCAAGGGACTAGCGGGAGTGTTCTACAATGAGCAGTTCTTC.

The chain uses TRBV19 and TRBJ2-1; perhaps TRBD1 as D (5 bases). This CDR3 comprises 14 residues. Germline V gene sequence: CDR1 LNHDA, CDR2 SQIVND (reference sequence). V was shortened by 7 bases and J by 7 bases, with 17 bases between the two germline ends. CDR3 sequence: CASTLGQGGNEQFF. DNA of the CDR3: TGTGCCAGTACCCTAGGCCAGGGTGGAAATGAGCAGTTCTTC.

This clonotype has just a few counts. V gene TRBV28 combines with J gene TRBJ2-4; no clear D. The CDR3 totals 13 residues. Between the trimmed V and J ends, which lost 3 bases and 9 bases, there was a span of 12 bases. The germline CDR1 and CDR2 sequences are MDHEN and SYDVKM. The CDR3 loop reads CASSFLKPTIQYF. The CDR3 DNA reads TGTGCCAGCAGTTTCCTCAAACCGACCATTCAGTACTTC.